This TCR beta chain was obtained from a study of identical twins (TCRdb year 2016). In the study overall: To test whether fetal clonotypes persist, the study used deep sequencing on TCR alpha and beta repertoires from monozygotic twins, unrelated adults of various ages, and cord blood. To rule out contamination, replicate twin experiments were performed at different times with different library preparation protocols.

This clonotype was recorded only once. Its antigen is still unknown. Base qualities are not at hand, and no much larger clone is one base apart. One read gives only weak evidence. Preparation of the library involved 5' RACE. Sequencing relied on an Illumina HiSeq 2000. Template switching introduced a universal primer binding site; the final cDNA contained a unique molecular identifier, enabling accurate counting of TCR cDNA molecules. Specific primers in the conserved constant-segment region were used to synthesize first-strand cDNA for the TCR alpha and beta chains. To control for contamination, each cDNA library was double barcoded with a SMART-Mk sample barcode plus Illumina barcodes. TruSeq adapter sequences and Illumina sample barcodes were added in two successive PCR steps. Sequencing of the TCR alpha and beta cDNA libraries was done on the Illumina HiSeq platform using custom primers. From the authors' description of their analysis: MiGEC was used to process raw reads and extract unique molecular identifiers, and MiXCR was used to find CDR3 positions. For each individual, recombination models were inferred using an EM algorithm with the repgenHMM and IGoR tools. The analysis of shared clonotypes was done with the tcR package in R, with sharing normalized by the product of cloneset sizes. To study raw recombination free of thymic and clonal selection effects, out-of-frame nonproductive sequences were analyzed. TCRdb reran the public reads through fastp at Q25 and MiXCR, keeping productive beta chains. Identical CDR3 protein sequences are pooled into one entry, listed with their most common genes and DNA. The V and J calls were determined by TCRdb, not by the authors. The sample table records fewer than 500,000 distinct CDR3 sequences; 14% of these occur just once. The ten largest clones add up to approximately 0.98% of the sample.

Only healthy Caucasian donors were included. The twin cohort consisted of three pairs of female monozygotic twins, all aged about 18 to 29 years. Positive isolation kits from Invitrogen were used to isolate CD4+ and CD8+ T cell populations. General study outcomes and caveats: Excess twin sharing in beta out-of-frame sequences was weaker because fewer shared sequences lowered the signal-to-noise ratio. Invariant T cells such as MAIT and iNKT could partly confound zero-insertion analyses, though diverse VJ usage argued against this for most clonotypes. Conclusions relied on cross-sectional statistical analysis, since the same donors could not be followed over many years. Compared with coincidental sharing between unrelated individuals, an excess of low generation-probability sequences was observed among out-of-frame TCR alpha sequences shared between twins. In monozygotic twins, recombination models systematically underestimated out-of-frame TCR alpha sharing, but the models matched the sharing seen between unrelated individuals. Abundant cord blood beta clonotypes carried fewer insertions; young adult naive repertoires showed a weaker similar trend, while memory repertoires showed none.

Based on the germline V gene, the CDR1 and CDR2 sequences are SGHVS and FQNEAQ. The cysteine opens and the phenylalanine closes a CDR3 of 13 amino acids. Only the CDR3 DNA is retained, 39 bases long and in frame from the first base. V gives up 2 bases and J gives up 1 base, and the segment between their germline ends measures 6 bases. The same sample was also used in a study of yellow fever vaccine responses in identical twins. That second publication adds: The authors reported that the T cell response to vaccination in identical twins appeared partly convergent and partly personalized. In identical twins, the study followed T cell clones that responded to the vaccine with precision.

Sequenced sample: CD4+ T cells sorted from blood. The chain is made from TRBV7-8 and TRBJ2-7; the D segment cannot be called with confidence. This clonotype was sampled from a woman between 18 and 30 years old in good health. The DNA is TGTGCCAGCAGCTTATCTATTTCCTACGAGCAGTACTTC. Its amino acids are CASSLSISYEQYF.